These T cell receptor beta chains were read from a single sample in a study of cytomegalovirus exposure and HLA in healthy donors. Generated by immunoSEQ multiplex PCR, the TCRdb table keeps only in-frame clones and is missing some. In the table there are 150,000 to 200,000 clones, about 85% of which are singletons. Specimen: PBMCs. These receptors originate from a man aged 18-30 years in good health and CMV-seropositive. Each CDR3 is given with its conserved first and last residue. D genes are given only for firm matches. Only part of the rows carry a size: once, few, many, or a class if the clone is expanded.

V gene: TRBV18
J gene: TRBJ2-7
D gene: .
clone size: .
CDR3 DNA: TGTGCCAGCTCACCGGGACGGGGGACCTACGAGCAGTACTTC
CDR3 protein: CASSPGRGTYEQYF

V gene: TRBV7-2
J gene: TRBJ2-1
D gene: .
clone size: .
CDR3 DNA: TGTGCCAGCAGCCCGTATGGGCAGGCTGAGCAGTTCTTC
CDR3 protein: CASSPYGQAEQFF

V gene: TRBV29-1
J gene: TRBJ2-5
D gene: TRBD2
clone size: .
CDR3 DNA: TGCAGCGTTGAAGATCCCGGGAGTGGGGGGGGGTTGGAGACCCAGTACTTC
CDR3 protein: CSVEDPGSGGGLETQYF

V gene: TRBV19
J gene: TRBJ2-2
D gene: .
clone size: once
CDR3 DNA: TGTGCCAGTAGTATGGCTAGCTTCACCGGGGAGCTGTTTTTT
CDR3 protein: CASSMASFTGELFF

V gene: TRBV30
J gene: TRBJ2-5
D gene: .
clone size: .
CDR3 DNA: TGTGCCTGGAGTGTACTTGCGGGGCCTCAAGAGACCCAGTACTTC
CDR3 protein: CAWSVLAGPQETQYF

V gene: TRBV5-1
J gene: TRBJ2-5
D gene: .
clone size: once
CDR3 DNA: TGCGCCAGCAGCTTGGGAGTAAACCAAGAGACCCAGTACTTC
CDR3 protein: CASSLGVNQETQYF

V gene: TRBV28
J gene: TRBJ1-2
D gene: TRBD1
clone size: .
CDR3 DNA: TGTGCCAGCAGCTCAAGGACAGGGGGCGCCGAAGGCTACACCTTC
CDR3 protein: CASSSRTGGAEGYTF

V gene: TRBV11-2
J gene: TRBJ1-3
D gene: .
clone size: .
CDR3 DNA: TGTGCCAGCTCGCGGGCCCCCGGAAACACCATATATTTT
CDR3 protein: CASSRAPGNTIYF

V gene: TRBV4-2
J gene: TRBJ2-7
D gene: TRBD1
clone size: .
CDR3 DNA: TGTGCCAGCAGCCCGACAGGGGGCGCGAAACTTCTGTACTTC
CDR3 protein: CASSPTGGAKLLYF

V gene: TRBV23-1
J gene: TRBJ2-7
D gene: TRBD1
clone size: .
CDR3 DNA: TGCGCCAGCAGCCCGATCGGGAAGACAGGGGCGGAGAACGAGCAGTACTTC
CDR3 protein: CASSPIGKTGAENEQYF

V gene: TRBV27
J gene: TRBJ2-7
D gene: TRBD2
clone size: .
CDR3 DNA: TGTGCCAGCAGTTTGTTTAGCGGGAGTATCTTGTACGAGCAGTACTTC
CDR3 protein: CASSLFSGSILYEQYF

V gene: TRBV28
J gene: TRBJ1-5
D gene: .
clone size: .
CDR3 DNA: TGTGCCAGCAGACAGGGCAATCAGCCCCAGCATTTT
CDR3 protein: CASRQGNQPQHF

V gene: TRBV9
J gene: TRBJ2-3
D gene: .
clone size: .
CDR3 DNA: TGTGCCAGCAGCCGAGGAGGAGCAGATACGCAGTATTTT
CDR3 protein: CASSRGGADTQYF

V gene: TRBV4-1
J gene: TRBJ2-4
D gene: .
clone size: .
CDR3 DNA: TGCGCCAGCAGCCTGGGGGCCTCGAGAGCCAAAAACATTCAGTACTTC
CDR3 protein: CASSLGASRAKNIQYF

V gene: TRBV7-2
J gene: TRBJ1-3
D gene: .
clone size: .
CDR3 DNA: TGTGCCAGCAGCTTTATATCTGAGAACACCATATATTTT
CDR3 protein: CASSFISENTIYF

V gene: TRBV27
J gene: TRBJ1-2
D gene: .
clone size: .
CDR3 DNA: TGTGCCAGCGGCAGAATAACTAACTATGGCTACACCTTC
CDR3 protein: CASGRITNYGYTF

V gene: TRBV28
J gene: TRBJ1-4
D gene: TRBD1
clone size: .
CDR3 DNA: TGTGCCAGCAGTTTATGGACAGGGGATCCTGAAAAACTGTTTTTT
CDR3 protein: CASSLWTGDPEKLFF

V gene: TRBV2
J gene: TRBJ1-5
D gene: TRBD1
clone size: once
CDR3 DNA: TGTGCCAACTCAAGGGACAGGGGGAGCAATCAGCCCCAGCATTTT
CDR3 protein: CANSRDRGSNQPQHF

V gene: TRBV25-1
J gene: TRBJ1-3
D gene: .
clone size: .
CDR3 DNA: TGTGCCAGCAGTGGTCACAGGCTTGGAAACACCATATATTTT
CDR3 protein: CASSGHRLGNTIYF

V gene: TRBV5-4
J gene: TRBJ1-1
D gene: TRBD1
clone size: .
CDR3 DNA: TGTGCCAGCAGCTTTGGGGGTGACAGGGCGAGGATGAACACTGAAGCTTTCTTT
CDR3 protein: CASSFGGDRARMNTEAFF